A single sample gave rise to the 3 T cell receptor beta chains below, sequenced in a study of blood T cell repertoires in COVID-19. Using immunoSEQ multiplex PCR, the repertoire was profiled, and TCRdb retains in-frame clones only, with some absent. The sample includes some 200,000 clones, 83% of them seen just once. What was sequenced was peripheral blood. These receptors came from a woman in her twenties or thirties with COVID-19, enrolled during active disease.

The V gene is TRBV28, the J gene TRBJ2-7; maybe TRBD2 (6 bases). Germline V gene lookup returns CDR1 MDHEN and CDR2 SYDVKM. V gave up 5 bases and J gave up 3 bases, with 17 bases separating them. The CDR3 is made up of 15 amino acids. CDR3 sequence reads: CASSLRDSLHYEQYF. The CDR3 coding sequence is TGTGCCAGCAGTCTCCGGGACTCTCTCCACTACGAGCAGTACTTC.

The V and J genes are TRBV6-2 or TRBV6-3 and TRBJ1-2, with TRBD1 matching over 9 bases. The CDR3 is 16 amino acids. V lost 0 bases and J lost 7; bases outside the gene matches: 9. Looked up from germline, CDR1 is MNHEY and CDR2 is SVGEGT. The DNA of the CDR3 is TGTGCCAGCAGTTACTCCCGACAGGGGGTATCCCCTGGCTACACCTTC. It is translated as CASSYSRQGVSPGYTF.

The rearrangement joins TRBV9 to TRBJ2-4, with 7 bases that match TRBD1. V lost 4 bases to trimming and J lost 3 bases; unmatched junction nucleotides: 10. Germline CDR1 is SGDLS and CDR2 is YYNGEE. The CDR3 covers 16 residues. In DNA, the CDR3 is TGTGCCAGCAGCTCAGGGGGTGGACTCCACAAAAACATTCAGTACTTC. Its protein is CASSSGGGLHKNIQYF.